The present TCR beta chain was sequenced within a study of T cell responses to AZD1222 COVID-19 vaccine. Notes on the study in general: Females made up more of the donors, who were largely white British, and clonal diversity may have come out too low. CD4 TCRs covered the whole spike, strongest at regions 160-218 and 743-854.

This clone occurred a few times. Its antigen is still unknown. The CDR3 spans 14 residues. Between the trimmed V and J ends, which lost 5 bases and 3 bases, there was a span of 14 bases. CDR1 and CDR2 (germline): MNHEY, SMNVEV (reference sequence). Using immunoSEQ multiplex PCR, the repertoire was profiled, and TCRdb retains in-frame clones only, with some absent. The sample consists of 85,000 to 90,000 clones, around 90% of them appearing once. J is TRBJ2-7 and V is TRBV27, with D possibly TRBD1 on 8 matching bases. The material was peripheral blood, obtained on day 0 of AZD1222 vaccination. This TCR came from an adult in good health. CDR3 sequence (DNA): TGTGCCAGCAGTACGGACAGGGACTACTACGAGCAGTACTTC. Translated, it gives CASSTDRDYYEQYF.